Shown below are 8 T cell receptor beta chains from a single sample sequenced in a study of OX40 agonist ivuxolimab in advanced cancers. Here immunoSEQ multiplex PCR was the method, and the copy in TCRdb shows in-frame clones only, minus some. The sample includes under 45,000 clones, 74% of them seen just once. The sample was CD4+ or CD8+ T cells sorted from blood, taken in a trial of the OX40 agonist ivuxolimab. The receptors were sampled from an adult with an advanced solid tumor such as melanoma, head and neck, liver or kidney cancer.

The chain uses TRBV28 and TRBJ1-2, with a tentative D call TRBD1 (5 bases). The CDR3 runs 13 residues. CDR1 is MDHEN and CDR2 is SYDVKM in the germline V gene. The V end lost 3 bases, the J end lost 9 bases, and 14 bases lay between the germline ends. Here the CDR3 reads CASSFSRVESYTF. The CDR3 nucleotides read TGTGCCAGCAGTTTCTCCAGGGTAGAGAGCTACACCTTC.

The rearrangement joins TRBV18 to TRBJ2-3, with TRBD1 matching 7 bases. The CDR3 loop spans 16 amino acids. The V segment lost 1 base and the J segment 2 bases; nucleotides outside the gene matches: 6. Looked up from germline, CDR1 is KGHSH and CDR2 is LQKENI. The CDR3 bases are TGTGCCAGCTCACCACAGGGGGCTGCGAACACAGATACGCAGTATTTT. It encodes CASSPQGAANTDTQYF.

The V and J genes are TRBV19 and TRBJ1-2, with a weak D call TRBD1 (5 bases). V was clipped by 5 bases and J by 2 bases, with 21 bases between them. The length of the CDR3 is 17 residues. Germline loops: CDR1 LNHDA, CDR2 SQIVND (reference sequence). CDR3 region: CASSSRQIGRINYGYTF. The CDR3 DNA sequence: TGTGCCAGTAGTTCTCGACAGATCGGGCGAATAAACTATGGCTACACCTTC.

CDR3 nucleotides: TGTGCCAGCAGCTTGGGACAAAGGGCTTTCTTT. Encoded protein: CASSLGQRAFF. This chain links TRBV7-9 with TRBJ1-1, with TRBD1 as a possible D gene (6 bases). The CDR3 totals 11 residues. Trimming shortened V by 3 bases and J by 11 bases, and 10 bases separated the two germline ends. Per germline, CDR1 SEHNR and CDR2 FQNEAQ (reference sequence).

The chain links TRBV28 to TRBJ2-3; TRBD2 matches at 8 bases. The J segment lost 7 bases and the V segment lost 6 bases, leaving 15 bases of the junction unmatched. Germline V gives CDR1 MDHEN, CDR2 SYDVKM. The CDR3 extends over 16 amino acids. This CDR3 is CASSQPLRGGGYTQYF. CDR3 nucleotides: TGTGCCAGCAGCCAACCCCTTCGGGGGGGAGGCTATACGCAGTATTTT.

This clone was detected only a few times. The sample has other DNA sequences that encode this CDR3 too. The chain is built from TRBV11-3 and TRBJ2-2; D perhaps matches TRBD1 (5 bases). CDR3 length: 13 residues. V lost 5 bases to trimming and J lost 5 bases, with 9 bases between them. Germline V gene data show CDR1 as SGHNT and CDR2 as YENEEA. The CDR3 region is CASSPRQTGELFF. CDR3 DNA sequence: TGTGCCAGCAGCCCTCGACAGACCGGGGAGCTGTTTTTT.

This chain connects TRBV7-9 to TRBJ2-3, with TRBD2 identical over 7 bases. Germline V gene data show CDR1 as SEHNR and CDR2 as FQNEAQ (reference sequence). J was trimmed by 0 bases and V by 5 bases; bases with no gene match: 5. The CDR3 is 15 amino acids. The CDR3 DNA is TGTGCCAGCAGCAGTAGCGGGCATAGCACAGATACGCAGTATTTT. Its protein product is CASSSSGHSTDTQYF.

The chain combines TRBV19 with TRBJ1-2; perhaps TRBD1 as D (6 bases). CDR1 and CDR2 (germline): LNHDA, SQIVND (reference sequence). The CDR3 runs to 16 residues. Trimming stripped 5 bases from V and 5 bases from J, with 21 bases between. CDR3 region: CASSDTGSPIRYGYTF. CDR3 nucleotide sequence: TGTGCCAGTAGTGATACAGGGAGTCCCATTCGGTATGGCTACACCTTC.